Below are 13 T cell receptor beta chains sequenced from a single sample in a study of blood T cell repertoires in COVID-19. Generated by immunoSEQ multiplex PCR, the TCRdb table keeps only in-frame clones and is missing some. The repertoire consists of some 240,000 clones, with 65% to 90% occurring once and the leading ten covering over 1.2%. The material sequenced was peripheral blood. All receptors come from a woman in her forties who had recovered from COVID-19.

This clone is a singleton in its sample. In DNA form, the CDR3 reads TGTGCCAGCAGTTTAAGATATGGTAGCGTGGGGAGCACTGAAGCTTTCTTT. It encodes CASSLRYGSVGSTEAFF. The J gene is TRBJ1-1, the V gene TRBV28; D uncertain. The germline V and J ends were trimmed by 2 bases and 4 bases, with 20 bases remaining between them. The CDR3 consists of 17 residues. The germline V gene has CDR1 MDHEN and CDR2 SYDVKM.

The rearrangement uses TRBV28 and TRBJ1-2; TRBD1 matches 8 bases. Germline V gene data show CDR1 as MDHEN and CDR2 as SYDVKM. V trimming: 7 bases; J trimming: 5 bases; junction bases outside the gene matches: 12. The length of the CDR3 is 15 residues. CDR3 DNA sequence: TGTGCCAGCATTGGGCCCACGGGACAGGTGTATGGCTACACCTTC. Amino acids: CASIGPTGQVYGYTF.

The DNA of the CDR3 is TGTGCCAGCAGCTTAGCGGAGGGCACAGATACGCAGTATTTT. It specifies CASSLAEGTDTQYF. V usage is TRBV7-2 and J usage is TRBJ2-3, with D maybe TRBD2 (5 bases). Trimming left V 0 bases short and J 1 base short, with 5 bases between. Germline V CDR1 and CDR2: SGHTA, FQGNSA. The CDR3 has 14 residues. The full variable domain, completed using reference TRBV7-2 and TRBJ2-3, is GAGVSQSPSNKVTEKGKDVELRCDPISGHTALYWYRQSLGQGLEFLIYFQGNSAPDKSGLPSDRFSAERTGGSVSTLTIQRTQQEDSAVYLCASSLAEGTDTQYFGPGTRLTVL.

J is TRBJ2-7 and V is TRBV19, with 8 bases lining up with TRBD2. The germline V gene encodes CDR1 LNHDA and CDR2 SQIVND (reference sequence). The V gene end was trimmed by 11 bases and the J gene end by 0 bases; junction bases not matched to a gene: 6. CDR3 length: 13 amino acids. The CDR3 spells CASGGVNSYEQYF. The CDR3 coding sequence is TGTGCCTCGGGAGGGGTGAACTCCTACGAGCAGTACTTC.

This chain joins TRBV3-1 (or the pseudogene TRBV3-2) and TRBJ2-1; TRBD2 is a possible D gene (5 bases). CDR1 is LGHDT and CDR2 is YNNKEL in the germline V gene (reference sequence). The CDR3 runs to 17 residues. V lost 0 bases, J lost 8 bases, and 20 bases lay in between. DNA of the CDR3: TGTGCCAGCAGCCAAGATTGCGAGGAGGAGCGTAGAGATGAGCAGTTCTTC. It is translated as CASSQDCEEERRDEQFF.

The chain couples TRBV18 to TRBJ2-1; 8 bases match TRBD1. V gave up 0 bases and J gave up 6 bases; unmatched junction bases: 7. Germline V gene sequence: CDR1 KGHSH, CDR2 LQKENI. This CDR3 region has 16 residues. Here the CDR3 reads CASSPPTGGGSNEQFF. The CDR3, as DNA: TGTGCCAGCTCACCACCTACAGGGGGAGGCTCCAATGAGCAGTTCTTC.

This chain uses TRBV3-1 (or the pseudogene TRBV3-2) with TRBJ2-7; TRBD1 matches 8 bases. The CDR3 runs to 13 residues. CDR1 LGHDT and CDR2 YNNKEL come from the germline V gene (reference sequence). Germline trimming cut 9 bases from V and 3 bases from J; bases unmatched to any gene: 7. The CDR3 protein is CASQQQGVYEQYF. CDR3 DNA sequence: TGTGCCAGTCAACAACAGGGGGTCTACGAGCAGTACTTC.

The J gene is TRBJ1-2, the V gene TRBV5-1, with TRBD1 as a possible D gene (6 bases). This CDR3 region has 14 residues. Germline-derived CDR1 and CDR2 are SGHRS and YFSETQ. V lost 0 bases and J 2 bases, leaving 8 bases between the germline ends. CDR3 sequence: CASSLVTGNYGYTF. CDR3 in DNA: TGCGCCAGCAGCTTGGTAACAGGGAACTATGGCTACACCTTC. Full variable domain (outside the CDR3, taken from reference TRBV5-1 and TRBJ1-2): KAGVTQTPRYLIKTRGQQVTLSCSPISGHRSVSWYQQTPGQGLQFLFEYFSETQRNKGNFPGRFSGRQFSNSRSEMNVSTLELGDSALYLCASSLVTGNYGYTFGSGTRLTVV.

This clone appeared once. The CDR3 loop reads CASSLTGQAEETQYF. The CDR3 DNA follows: TGTGCCAGCAGCCTCACGGGACAAGCAGAAGAGACCCAGTACTTC. The genes are TRBV5-5 and TRBJ2-5, with D perhaps matching TRBD1 (6 bases). With 4 bases removed from V and 3 bases from J, the gap between germline ends came to 16 bases. CDR3 size: 15 residues. Germline V gene sequence: CDR1 SGHKS, CDR2 YYEKEE (reference sequence).

The chain's CDR3 is CASSDAGDGRTDTQYF. The CDR3 DNA reads as TGCGCCAGCAGCGATGCGGGAGACGGCCGCACAGATACGCAGTATTTT. The chain couples TRBV5-1 to TRBJ2-3; 7 bases are a match to TRBD2. From germline, CDR1 is SGHRS and CDR2 YFSETQ. J lost 1 base, V lost 4 bases, and 9 bases had no gene match. The CDR3 runs 16 residues.

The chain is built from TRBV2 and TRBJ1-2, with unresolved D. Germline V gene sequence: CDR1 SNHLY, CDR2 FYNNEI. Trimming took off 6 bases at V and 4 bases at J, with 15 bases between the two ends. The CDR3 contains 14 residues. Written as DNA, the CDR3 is TGTGCCAGCAGCCCAACAGCTGTCGGCTATGGCTACACCTTC. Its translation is CASSPTAVGYGYTF.

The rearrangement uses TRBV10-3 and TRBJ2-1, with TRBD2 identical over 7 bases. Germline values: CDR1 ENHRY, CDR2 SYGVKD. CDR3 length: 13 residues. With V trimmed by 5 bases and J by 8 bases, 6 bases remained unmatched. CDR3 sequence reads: CAISPGLFHEQFF. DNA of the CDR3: TGTGCCATCAGTCCGGGACTATTTCATGAGCAGTTCTTC.

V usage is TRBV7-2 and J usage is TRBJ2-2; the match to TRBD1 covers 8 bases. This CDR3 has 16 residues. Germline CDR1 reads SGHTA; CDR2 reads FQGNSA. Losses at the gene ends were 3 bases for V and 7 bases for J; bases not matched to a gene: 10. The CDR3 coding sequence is TGTGCCAGCAGCTTGGGGCAGGGGGCGCTTATCGGGGAGCTGTTTTTT. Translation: CASSLGQGALIGELFF. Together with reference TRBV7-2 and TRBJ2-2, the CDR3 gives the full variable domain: GAGVSQSPSNKVTEKGKDVELRCDPISGHTALYWYRQSLGQGLEFLIYFQGNSAPDKSGLPSDRFSAERTGGSVSTLTIQRTQQEDSAVYLCASSLGQGALIGELFFGEGSRLTVL.